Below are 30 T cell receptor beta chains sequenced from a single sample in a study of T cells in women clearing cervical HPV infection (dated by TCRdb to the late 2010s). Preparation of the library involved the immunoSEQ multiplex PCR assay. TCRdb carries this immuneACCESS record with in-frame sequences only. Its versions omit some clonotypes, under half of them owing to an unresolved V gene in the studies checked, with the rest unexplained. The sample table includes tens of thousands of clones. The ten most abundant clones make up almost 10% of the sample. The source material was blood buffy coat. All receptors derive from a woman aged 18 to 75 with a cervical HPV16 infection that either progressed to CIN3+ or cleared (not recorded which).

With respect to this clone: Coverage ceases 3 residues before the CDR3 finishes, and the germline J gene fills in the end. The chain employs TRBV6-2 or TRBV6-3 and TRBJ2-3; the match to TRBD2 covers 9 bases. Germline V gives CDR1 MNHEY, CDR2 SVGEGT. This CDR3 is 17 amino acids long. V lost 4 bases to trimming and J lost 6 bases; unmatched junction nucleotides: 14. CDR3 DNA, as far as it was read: TGTGCCAGCAGTTCCCTAGGGCGGGGGGGCCGAATGGATACG. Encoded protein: CASSSLGRGGRMDT. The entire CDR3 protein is CASSSLGRGGRMDTQYF.

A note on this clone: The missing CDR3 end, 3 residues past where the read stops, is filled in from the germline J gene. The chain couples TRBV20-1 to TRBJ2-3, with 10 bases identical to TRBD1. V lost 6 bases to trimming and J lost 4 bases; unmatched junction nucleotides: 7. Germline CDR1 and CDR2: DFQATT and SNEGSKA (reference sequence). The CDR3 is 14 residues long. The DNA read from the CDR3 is TGCAGTGCGGGCCCGGGGACAGGGGCAGATACG. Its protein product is CSAGPGTGADT. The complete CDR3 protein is CSAGPGTGADTQYF.

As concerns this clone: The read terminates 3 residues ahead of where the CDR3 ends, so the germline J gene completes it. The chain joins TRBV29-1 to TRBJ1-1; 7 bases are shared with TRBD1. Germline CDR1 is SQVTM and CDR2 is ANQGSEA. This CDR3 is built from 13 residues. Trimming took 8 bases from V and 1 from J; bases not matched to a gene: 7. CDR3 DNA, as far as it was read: TGCAGCCTAAGGGACAGTCCGAACACTGAA. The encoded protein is CSLRDSPNTE. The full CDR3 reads CSLRDSPNTEAFF.

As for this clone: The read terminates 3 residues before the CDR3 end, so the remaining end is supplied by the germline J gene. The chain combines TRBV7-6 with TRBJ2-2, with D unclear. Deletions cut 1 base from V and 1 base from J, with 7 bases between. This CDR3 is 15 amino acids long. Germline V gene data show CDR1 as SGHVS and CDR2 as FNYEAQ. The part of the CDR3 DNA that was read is TGTGCCAGCAGCTTAGATTCAGAGAACACCGGGGAG. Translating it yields CASSLDSENTGE. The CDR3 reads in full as CASSLDSENTGELFF.

The CDR3 loop reads CAWGPTGSEQYF. Incomplete CDR3 DNA: TGTGCCTGGGGTCCTACAGGGTCCGAG. The chain carries TRBV30 and TRBJ2-7; perhaps TRBD1 as D (6 bases). Sequencing ends 3 residues short of the CDR3 end; the germline J gene provides the rest. V was shortened by 5 bases and J by 6 bases, with 14 bases between the two germline ends. Germline assignment: CDR1 GTSNPN and CDR2 SVGIG (reference sequence). The CDR3 totals 12 residues.

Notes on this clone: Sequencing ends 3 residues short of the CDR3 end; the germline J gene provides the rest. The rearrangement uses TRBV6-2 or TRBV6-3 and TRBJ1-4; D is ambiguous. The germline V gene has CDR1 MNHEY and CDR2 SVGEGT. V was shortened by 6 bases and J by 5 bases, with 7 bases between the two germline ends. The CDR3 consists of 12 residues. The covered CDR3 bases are TGTGCCAGCAGACGAGCAAATGAAAAA. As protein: CASRRANEK. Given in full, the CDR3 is CASRRANEKLFF.

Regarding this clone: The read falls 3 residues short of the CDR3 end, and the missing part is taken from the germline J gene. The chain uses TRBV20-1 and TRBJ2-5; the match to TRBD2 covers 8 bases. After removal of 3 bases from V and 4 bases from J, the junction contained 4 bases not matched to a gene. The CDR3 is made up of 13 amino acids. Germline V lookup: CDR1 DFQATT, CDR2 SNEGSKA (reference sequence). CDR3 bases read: TGCAGTGCTAGCGGGGGGGTGAGAGAGACC. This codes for CSASGGVRET. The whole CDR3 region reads CSASGGVRETQYF.

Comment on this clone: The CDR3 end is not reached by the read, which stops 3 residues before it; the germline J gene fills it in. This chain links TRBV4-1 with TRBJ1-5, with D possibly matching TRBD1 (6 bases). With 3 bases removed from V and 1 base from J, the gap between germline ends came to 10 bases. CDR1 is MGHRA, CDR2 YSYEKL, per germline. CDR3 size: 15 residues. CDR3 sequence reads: CASSQNRVSNQPQHF. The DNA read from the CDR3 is TGCGCCAGCAGCCAGAACAGGGTAAGCAATCAGCCC.

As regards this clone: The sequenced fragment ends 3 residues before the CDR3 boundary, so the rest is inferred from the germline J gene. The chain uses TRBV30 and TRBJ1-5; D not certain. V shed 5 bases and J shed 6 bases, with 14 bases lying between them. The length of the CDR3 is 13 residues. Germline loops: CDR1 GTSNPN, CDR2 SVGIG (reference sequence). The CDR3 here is CAWATGLGQPQHF. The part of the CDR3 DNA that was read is TGTGCCTGGGCGACGGGTTTGGGTCAGCCC.

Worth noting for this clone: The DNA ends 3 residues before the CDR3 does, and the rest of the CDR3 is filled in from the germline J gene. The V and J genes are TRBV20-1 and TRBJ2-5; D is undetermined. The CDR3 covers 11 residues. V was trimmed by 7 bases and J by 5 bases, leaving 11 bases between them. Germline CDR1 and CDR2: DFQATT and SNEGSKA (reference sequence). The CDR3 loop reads CSGAEAETQYF. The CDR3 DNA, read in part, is TGCAGTGGGGCTGAGGCGGAGACC.

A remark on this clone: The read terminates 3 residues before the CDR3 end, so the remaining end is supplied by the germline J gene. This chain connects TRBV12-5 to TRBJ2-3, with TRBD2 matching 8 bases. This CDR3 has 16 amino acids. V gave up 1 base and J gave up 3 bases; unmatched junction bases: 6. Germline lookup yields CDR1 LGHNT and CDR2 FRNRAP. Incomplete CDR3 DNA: TGTGCTAGTGGTTTGGACAGCGGGAGTTTTACAGATACG. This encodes CASGLDSGSFTDT. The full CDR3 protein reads CASGLDSGSFTDTQYF. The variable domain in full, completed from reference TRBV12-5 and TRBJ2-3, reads DARVTQTPRHKVTEMGQEVTMRCQPILGHNTVFWYRQTMMQGLELLAYFRNRAPLDDSGMPKDRFSAEMPDATLATLKIQPSEPRDSAVYFCASGLDSGSFTDTQYFGPGTRLTVL.

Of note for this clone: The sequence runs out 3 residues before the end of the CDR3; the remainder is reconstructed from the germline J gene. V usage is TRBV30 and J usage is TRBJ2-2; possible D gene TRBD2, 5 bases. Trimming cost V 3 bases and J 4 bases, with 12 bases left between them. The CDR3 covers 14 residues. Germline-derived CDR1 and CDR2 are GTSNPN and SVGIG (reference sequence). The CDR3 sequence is CAWSVRAVTGELFF. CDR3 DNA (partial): TGTGCCTGGAGCGTGAGGGCCGTCACCGGGGAG.

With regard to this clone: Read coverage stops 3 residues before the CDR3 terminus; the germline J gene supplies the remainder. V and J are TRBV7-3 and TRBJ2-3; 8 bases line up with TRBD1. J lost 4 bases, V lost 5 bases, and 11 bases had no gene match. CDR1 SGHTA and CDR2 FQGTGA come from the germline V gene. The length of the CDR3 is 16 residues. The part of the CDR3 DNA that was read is TGTGCCAGCAGCCCGGGCAGGGGGCTAGGTGCAGATACG. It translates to CASSPGRGLGADT. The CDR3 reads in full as CASSPGRGLGADTQYF.

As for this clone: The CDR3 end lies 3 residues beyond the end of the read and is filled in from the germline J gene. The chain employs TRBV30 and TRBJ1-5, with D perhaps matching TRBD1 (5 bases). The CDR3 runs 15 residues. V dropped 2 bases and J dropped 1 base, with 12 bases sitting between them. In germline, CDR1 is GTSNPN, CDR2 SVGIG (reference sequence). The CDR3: CAWSRGGGSNQPQHF. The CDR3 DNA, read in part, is TGTGCCTGGAGTCGCGGGGGAGGGAGCAATCAGCCC.

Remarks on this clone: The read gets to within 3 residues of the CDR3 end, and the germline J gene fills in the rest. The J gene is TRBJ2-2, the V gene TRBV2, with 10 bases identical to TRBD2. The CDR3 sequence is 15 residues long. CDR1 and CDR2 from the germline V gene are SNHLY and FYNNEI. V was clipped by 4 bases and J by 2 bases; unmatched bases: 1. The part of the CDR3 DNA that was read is TGTGCCAGCAGTGCACTAGCGGGAAACACCGGGGAG. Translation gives CASSALAGNTGE. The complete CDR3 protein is CASSALAGNTGELFF.

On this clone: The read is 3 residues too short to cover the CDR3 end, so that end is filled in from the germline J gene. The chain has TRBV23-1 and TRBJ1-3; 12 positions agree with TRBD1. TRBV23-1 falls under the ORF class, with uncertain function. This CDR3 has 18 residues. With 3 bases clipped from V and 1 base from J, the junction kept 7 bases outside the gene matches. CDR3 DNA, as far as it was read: TGCGCCAGCAGTCAGTTCCTGGGACAGGGGGCGTCTGGAAACACC. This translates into CASSQFLGQGASGNT. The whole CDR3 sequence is CASSQFLGQGASGNTIYF.

The sequenced part of the CDR3 DNA is TGTGCCAGCAGTTTAGGGCGGGGCAACTACGAG. The encoded protein is CASSLGRGNYE. The whole CDR3 protein reads CASSLGRGNYEQYF. This chain connects TRBV12-3 or TRBV12-4 to TRBJ2-7; a possible D gene is TRBD2 (6 bases). The CDR3 goes on 3 residues after the read ends, and that part is filled in from the germline J gene. Trimming took 1 base from V and 3 from J, leaving 10 bases between them. The CDR3 has 14 amino acids.

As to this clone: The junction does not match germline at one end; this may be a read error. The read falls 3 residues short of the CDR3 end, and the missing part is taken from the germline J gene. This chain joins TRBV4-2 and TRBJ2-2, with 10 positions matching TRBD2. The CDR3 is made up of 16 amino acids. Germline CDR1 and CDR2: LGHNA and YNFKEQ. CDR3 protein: CASSQDPSGGAGELFF. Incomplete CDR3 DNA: TGCGCCAGCAGCCAAGATCCTAGCGGGGGAGCCGGGGAG.

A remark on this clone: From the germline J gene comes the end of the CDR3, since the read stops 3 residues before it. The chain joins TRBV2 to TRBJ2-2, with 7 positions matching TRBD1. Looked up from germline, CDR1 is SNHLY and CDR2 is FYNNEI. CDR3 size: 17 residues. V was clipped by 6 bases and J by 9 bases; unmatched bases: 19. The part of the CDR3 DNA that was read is TGTGCCAGCAGACCGGGACAGATTATCGAAGGATCCTGGGAG. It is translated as CASRPGQIIEGSWE. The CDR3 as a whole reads CASRPGQIIEGSWELFF.

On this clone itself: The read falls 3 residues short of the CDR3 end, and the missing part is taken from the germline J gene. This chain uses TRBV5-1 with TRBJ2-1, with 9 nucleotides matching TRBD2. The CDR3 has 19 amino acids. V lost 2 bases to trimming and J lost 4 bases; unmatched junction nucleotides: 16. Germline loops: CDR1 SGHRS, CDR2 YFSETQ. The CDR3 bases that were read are TGCGCCAGCAGCTTCCGGGTTGAATTAGCGGGAGTCGGGTACAATGAG. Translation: CASSFRVELAGVGYNE. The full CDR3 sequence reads CASSFRVELAGVGYNEQFF. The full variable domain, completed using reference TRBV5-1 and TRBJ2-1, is KAGVTQTPRYLIKTRGQQVTLSCSPISGHRSVSWYQQTPGQGLQFLFEYFSETQRNKGNFPGRFSGRQFSNSRSEMNVSTLELGDSALYLCASSFRVELAGVGYNEQFFGPGTRLTVL.

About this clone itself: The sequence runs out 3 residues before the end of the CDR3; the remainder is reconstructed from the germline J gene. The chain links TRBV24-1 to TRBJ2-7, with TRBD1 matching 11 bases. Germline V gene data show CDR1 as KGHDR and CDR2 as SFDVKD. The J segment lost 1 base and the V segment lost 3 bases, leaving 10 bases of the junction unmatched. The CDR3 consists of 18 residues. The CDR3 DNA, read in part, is TGTGCCACCAGTGATCAATCCACCGGGACAGGGGGTTCCTACGAG. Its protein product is CATSDQSTGTGGSYE. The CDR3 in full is CATSDQSTGTGGSYEQYF.

The CDR3 loop is CASSLAVANTGELFF. The sequenced part of the CDR3 DNA is TGCGCCAGCAGCTTGGCCGTTGCGAACACCGGGGAG. This rearrangement joins TRBV5-1 to TRBJ2-2; D not certain. The sequence runs out 3 residues before the end of the CDR3; the remainder is reconstructed from the germline J gene. Trimming shortened V by 0 bases and J by 0 bases, and 6 bases separated the two germline ends. The CDR3 loop spans 15 amino acids. Germline CDR1 reads SGHRS; CDR2 reads YFSETQ.

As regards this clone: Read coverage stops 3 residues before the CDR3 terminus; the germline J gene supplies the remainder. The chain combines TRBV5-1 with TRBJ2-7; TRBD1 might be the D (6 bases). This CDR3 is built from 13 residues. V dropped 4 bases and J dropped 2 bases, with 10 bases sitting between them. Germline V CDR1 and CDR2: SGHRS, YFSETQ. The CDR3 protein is CASSAGQTYEQYF. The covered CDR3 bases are TGCGCCAGCAGCGCCGGACAGACCTACGAG.

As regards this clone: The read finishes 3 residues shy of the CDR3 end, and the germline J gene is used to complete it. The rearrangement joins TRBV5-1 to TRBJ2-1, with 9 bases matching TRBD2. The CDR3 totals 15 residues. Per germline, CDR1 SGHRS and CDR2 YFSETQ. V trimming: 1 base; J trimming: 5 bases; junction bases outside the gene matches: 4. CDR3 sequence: CASSLISGRNNEQFF. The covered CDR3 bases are TGCGCCAGCAGCTTGATTAGCGGGAGAAACAATGAG.

CDR3: CASSPGTILQRDEKLFF. The CDR3 bases that were read are TGTGCCAGCTCACCGGGCACCATCCTACAAAGAGATGAAAAA. The chain couples TRBV18 to TRBJ1-4; no definite D call. With the read ending 3 residues before the CDR3 end, the germline J gene is used to fill in that end. Per germline, CDR1 KGHSH and CDR2 LQKENI. Trimming took off 3 bases at V and 6 bases at J, with 20 bases between the two ends. This CDR3 has 17 amino acids.

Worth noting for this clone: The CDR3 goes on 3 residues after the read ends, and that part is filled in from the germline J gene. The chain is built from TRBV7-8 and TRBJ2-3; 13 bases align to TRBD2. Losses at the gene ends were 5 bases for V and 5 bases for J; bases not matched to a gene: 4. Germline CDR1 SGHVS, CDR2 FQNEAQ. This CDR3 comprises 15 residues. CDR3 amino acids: CASSPLAGGGDTQYF. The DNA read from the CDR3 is TGTGCCAGCAGCCCACTAGCGGGAGGGGGAGATACG.

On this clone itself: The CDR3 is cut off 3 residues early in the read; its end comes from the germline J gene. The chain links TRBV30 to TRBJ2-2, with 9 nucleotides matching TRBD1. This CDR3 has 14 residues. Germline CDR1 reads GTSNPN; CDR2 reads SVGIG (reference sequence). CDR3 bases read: TGTGCCGGGTCCCGGACAGGGGTAAACGAAAAG. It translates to CAGSRTGVNEK. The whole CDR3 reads CAGSRTGVNEKLFF.

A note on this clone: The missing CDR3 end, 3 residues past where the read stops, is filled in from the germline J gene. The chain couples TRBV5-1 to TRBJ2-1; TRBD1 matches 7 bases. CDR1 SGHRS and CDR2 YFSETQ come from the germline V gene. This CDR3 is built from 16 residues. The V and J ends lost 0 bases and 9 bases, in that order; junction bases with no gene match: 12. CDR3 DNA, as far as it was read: TGCGCCAGCAGCTTGGTTGTCACGACCAGGGGGACTGAG. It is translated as CASSLVVTTRGTE. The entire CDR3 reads CASSLVVTTRGTEQFF.

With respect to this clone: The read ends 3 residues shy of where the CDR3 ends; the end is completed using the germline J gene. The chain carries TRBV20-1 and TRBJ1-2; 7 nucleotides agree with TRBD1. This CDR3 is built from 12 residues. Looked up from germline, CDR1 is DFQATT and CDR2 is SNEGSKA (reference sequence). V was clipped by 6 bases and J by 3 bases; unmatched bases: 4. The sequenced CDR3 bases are TGCAGTGCGACTGGGACAGACTATGGC. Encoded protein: CSATGTDYG. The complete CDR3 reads CSATGTDYGYTF.

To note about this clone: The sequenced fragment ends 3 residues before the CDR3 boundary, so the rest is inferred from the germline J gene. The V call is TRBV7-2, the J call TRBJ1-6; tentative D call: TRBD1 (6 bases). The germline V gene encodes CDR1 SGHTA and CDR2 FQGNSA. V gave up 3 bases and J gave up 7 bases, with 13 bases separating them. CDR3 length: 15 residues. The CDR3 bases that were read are TGTGCCAGCAGCTTTAAGGGGGTGGGAAATTCACCC. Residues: CASSFKGVGNSP. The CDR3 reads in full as CASSFKGVGNSPLHF.